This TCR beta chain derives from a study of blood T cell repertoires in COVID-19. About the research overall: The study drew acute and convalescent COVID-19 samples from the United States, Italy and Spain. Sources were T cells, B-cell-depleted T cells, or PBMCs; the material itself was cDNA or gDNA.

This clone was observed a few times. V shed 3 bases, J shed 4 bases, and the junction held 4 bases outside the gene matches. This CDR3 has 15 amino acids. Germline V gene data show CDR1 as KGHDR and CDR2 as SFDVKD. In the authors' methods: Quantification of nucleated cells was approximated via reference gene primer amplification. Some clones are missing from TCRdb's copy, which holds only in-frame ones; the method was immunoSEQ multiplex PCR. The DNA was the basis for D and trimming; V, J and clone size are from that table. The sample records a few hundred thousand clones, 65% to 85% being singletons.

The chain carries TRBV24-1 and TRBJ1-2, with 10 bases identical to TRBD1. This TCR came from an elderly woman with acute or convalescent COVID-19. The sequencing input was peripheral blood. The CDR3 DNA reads TGTGCCACCAGTGATGACCGGACAGGGGGCTATGGCTACACCTTC. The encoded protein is CATSDDRTGGYGYTF.